This TCR beta chain is from a study of T cell repertoires in cytomegalovirus infection. The CDR3 is 15 amino acids. V gave up 5 bases and J gave up 10 bases; unmatched junction bases: 14. Germline V lookup: CDR1 SGHTA, CDR2 FQGTGA. A single record per CDR3 protein comes from TCRdb applying MiXCR to the reads. The table lists about 530,000 distinct CDR3 sequences, around 27% of them singletons. The sequencing input was PBMCs. The V call is TRBV7-3, the J call TRBJ2-3, with TRBD2 identical over 8 bases. This clonotype was obtained from a human donor in good health (CMV status not recorded). Some clones in this sample may be carry-over from other donors' samples. The CDR3 bases are TGTGCCAGCAGCCCGCAATCGACGTCGGGGGGGGCGCAGTATTTT. Its translation is CASSPQSTSGGAQYF.